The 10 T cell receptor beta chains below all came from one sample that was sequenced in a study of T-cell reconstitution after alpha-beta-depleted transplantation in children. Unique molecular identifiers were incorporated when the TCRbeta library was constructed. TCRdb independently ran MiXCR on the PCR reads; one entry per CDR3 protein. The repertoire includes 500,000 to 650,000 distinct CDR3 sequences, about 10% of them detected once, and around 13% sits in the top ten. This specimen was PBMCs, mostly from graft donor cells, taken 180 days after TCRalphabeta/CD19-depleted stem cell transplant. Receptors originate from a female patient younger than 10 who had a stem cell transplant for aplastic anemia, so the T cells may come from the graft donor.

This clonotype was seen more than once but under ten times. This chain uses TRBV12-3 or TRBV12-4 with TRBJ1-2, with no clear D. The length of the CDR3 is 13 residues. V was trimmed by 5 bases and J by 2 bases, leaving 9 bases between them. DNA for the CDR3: TGTGCCAGCAGTCCATCAACGAACTATGGCTACACCTTC. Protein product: CASSPSTNYGYTF.

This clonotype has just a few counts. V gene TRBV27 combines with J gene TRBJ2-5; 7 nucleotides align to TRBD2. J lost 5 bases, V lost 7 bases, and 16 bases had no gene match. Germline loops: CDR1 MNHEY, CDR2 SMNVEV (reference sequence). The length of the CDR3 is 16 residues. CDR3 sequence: CASTQTGLGGSETQYF. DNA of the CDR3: TGTGCCAGCACTCAAACCGGACTAGGAGGATCGGAGACCCAGTACTTC.

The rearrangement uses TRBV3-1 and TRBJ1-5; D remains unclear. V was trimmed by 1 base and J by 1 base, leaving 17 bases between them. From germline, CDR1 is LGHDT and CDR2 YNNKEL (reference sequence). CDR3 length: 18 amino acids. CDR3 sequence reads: CASSQGKWAPLSNQPQHF. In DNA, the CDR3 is TGTGCCAGCAGCCAAGGGAAGTGGGCCCCACTAAGCAATCAGCCCCAGCATTTT.

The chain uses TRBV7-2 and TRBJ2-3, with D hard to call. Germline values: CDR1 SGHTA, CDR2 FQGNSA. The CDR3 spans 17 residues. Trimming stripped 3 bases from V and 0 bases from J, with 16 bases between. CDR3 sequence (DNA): TGTGCCAGCAGCTTCATACCGACCAGTGCTAGCACAGATACGCAGTATTTT. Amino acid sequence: CASSFIPTSASTDTQYF. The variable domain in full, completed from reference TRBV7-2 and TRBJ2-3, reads GAGVSQSPSNKVTEKGKDVELRCDPISGHTALYWYRQSLGQGLEFLIYFQGNSAPDKSGLPSDRFSAERTGGSVSTLTIQRTQQEDSAVYLCASSFIPTSASTDTQYFGPGTRLTVL.

The CDR3 DNA is TGCACGGCGAGCGGGAAGGACGAGCAGTACGTC. Translated: CTASGKDEQYV. The chain couples TRBV20-1 to TRBJ2-7; 7 nucleotides match TRBD2. The CDR3 runs 11 residues. Germline V lookup: CDR1 DFQATT, CDR2 SNEGSKA (reference sequence).

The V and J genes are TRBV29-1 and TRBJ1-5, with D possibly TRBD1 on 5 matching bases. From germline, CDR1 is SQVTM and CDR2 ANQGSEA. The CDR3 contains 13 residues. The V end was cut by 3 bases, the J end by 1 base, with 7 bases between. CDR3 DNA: TGCAGCGTTGAGTGGGGCAGCAATCAGCCCCAGCATTTT. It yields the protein CSVEWGSNQPQHF.

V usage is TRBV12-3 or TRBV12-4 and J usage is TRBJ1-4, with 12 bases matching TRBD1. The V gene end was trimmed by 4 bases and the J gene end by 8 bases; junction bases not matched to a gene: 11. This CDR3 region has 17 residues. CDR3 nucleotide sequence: TGTGCCAGCAGTTCCCGGGACAGGGGGCTGGGGGGGGAAAAACTGTTTTTT. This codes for CASSSRDRGLGGEKLFF.

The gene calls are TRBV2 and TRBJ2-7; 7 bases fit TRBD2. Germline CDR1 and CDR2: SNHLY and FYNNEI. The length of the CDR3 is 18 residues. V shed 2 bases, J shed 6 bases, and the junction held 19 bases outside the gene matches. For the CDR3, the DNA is TGTGCCAGCAGTGAACCTGCGGGAGAGGCCCGGCGATATTCCGAGCAGTACTTC. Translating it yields CASSEPAGEARRYSEQYF.

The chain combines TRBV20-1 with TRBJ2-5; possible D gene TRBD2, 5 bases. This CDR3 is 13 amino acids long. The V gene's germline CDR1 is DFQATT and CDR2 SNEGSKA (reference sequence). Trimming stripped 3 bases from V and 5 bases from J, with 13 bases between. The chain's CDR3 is CSARAPGVETQYF. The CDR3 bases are TGCAGTGCTAGGGCCCCCGGGGTGGAGACCCAGTACTTC.

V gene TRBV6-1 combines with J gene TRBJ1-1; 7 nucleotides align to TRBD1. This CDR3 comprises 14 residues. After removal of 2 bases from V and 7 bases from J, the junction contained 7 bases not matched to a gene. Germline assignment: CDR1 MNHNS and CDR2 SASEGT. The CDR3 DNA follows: TGTGCCAGCAGTGAACGACAGGGCGTTAATGAAGCTTTCTTT. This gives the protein CASSERQGVNEAFF.